A single sample is the source of the 27 T cell receptor beta chains below, sequenced in a study of cytomegalovirus exposure and HLA in healthy donors. The PCR employed 60 Vbeta primers together with 13 Jbeta primers. Some clones are missing from TCRdb's copy, which holds only in-frame ones; the method was immunoSEQ multiplex PCR. The table has 100,000 to 130,000 clones, 70% to 80% seen once. The sequenced sample was PBMCs. All receptors derive from a man aged 18 to 29 in good health and CMV-seronegative.

A few counts support this clone. The genes are TRBV6-5 and TRBJ2-7, with 13 bases lining up with TRBD2. The germline gives CDR1 MNHEY, CDR2 SVGAGI. The V gene end was trimmed by 2 bases and the J gene end by 4 bases; junction bases not matched to a gene: 2. The CDR3 contains 15 residues. CDR3 DNA sequence: TGTGCCAGCAGTTACAGGGGACTAGCGGGATACGAGCAGTACTTC. Translating gives CASSYRGLAGYEQYF.

The chain links TRBV5-6 to TRBJ2-1; 7 bases map to TRBD1. Germline assignment: CDR1 SGHDT and CDR2 YYEEEE. This CDR3 is 13 amino acids long. J was trimmed by 10 bases and V by 4 bases; bases with no gene match: 8. The CDR3 reads CASSRTGVGEQFF. The DNA of the CDR3 is TGTGCCAGCAGCCGAACAGGGGTCGGGGAGCAGTTCTTC. The full variable domain, in which reference TRBV5-6 and TRBJ2-1 provide the parts outside the CDR3, is DAGVTQSPTHLIKTRGQQVTLRCSPKSGHDTVSWYQQALGQGPQFIFQYYEEEERQRGNFPDRFSGHQFPNYSSELNVNALLLGDSALYLCASSRTGVGEQFFGPGTRLTVL.

There are a few counts of this clone. The V and J genes are TRBV28 and TRBJ1-2; D ambiguous. The CDR3 has 13 amino acids. CDR1 and CDR2 from the germline V gene are MDHEN and SYDVKM. Deletions cut 6 bases from V and 5 bases from J, with 13 bases between. The CDR3 DNA sequence: TGTGCCAGCAGACGTCCTAAACAGTATGGCTACACCTTC. Its translation is CASRRPKQYGYTF.

The chain couples TRBV10-1 to TRBJ2-3; TRBD1 agrees at 7 bases. V dropped 0 bases and J dropped 1; count of bases not matched to a gene: 4. CDR1 and CDR2 from the germline V gene are WNHNN and SYGVQD (reference sequence). CDR3 length: 16 amino acids. CDR3 sequence reads: CASSESGDSRTDTQYF. As DNA, the CDR3 is TGCGCCAGCAGTGAGTCGGGGGACAGCCGCACAGATACGCAGTATTTT.

This clone came up once. This sequence joins TRBV2 and TRBJ2-1; D is ambiguous. Trimming left V 7 bases short and J 0 bases short, with 13 bases between. Germline V gene lookup returns CDR1 SNHLY and CDR2 FYNNEI. The CDR3 loop spans 15 amino acids. The CDR3 loop reads CASMSARSSYNEQFF. The CDR3 DNA is TGTGCCAGCATGTCGGCTAGAAGCTCCTACAATGAGCAGTTCTTC. Based on the CDR3 plus reference TRBV2 and TRBJ2-1, the full variable domain is EPEVTQTPSHQVTQMGQEVILRCVPISNHLYFYWYRQILGQKVEFLVSFYNNEISEKSEIFDDQFSVERPDGSNFTLKIRSTKLEDSAMYFCASMSARSSYNEQFFGPGTRLTVL.

The gene calls are TRBV6-1 and TRBJ1-2, with D perhaps TRBD1 (5 bases). V was cut by 0 bases and J by 2 bases, with 7 bases left in between. Germline CDR1 MNHNS, CDR2 SASEGT. This CDR3 comprises 14 residues. The CDR3 sequence is CASSEAGGNYGYTF. The CDR3 region has the DNA TGTGCCAGCAGTGAAGCGGGGGGGAACTATGGCTACACCTTC.

The chain recombines TRBV7-6 with TRBJ2-7, with a weak D call TRBD1 (5 bases). CDR3 size: 15 residues. CDR1 and CDR2 from the germline V gene are SGHVS and FNYEAQ. The germline V and J ends were trimmed by 5 bases and 5 bases, with 19 bases remaining between them. The CDR3 region has the DNA TGTGCCAGCAGCCTTTTTTTAGGGCAGGGTAACGAGCAGTACTTC. As protein: CASSLFLGQGNEQYF.

J is TRBJ2-7 and V is TRBV27, with 8 bases identical to TRBD2. V trimming: 5 bases; J trimming: 5 bases; junction bases outside the gene matches: 8. The CDR3 has 14 amino acids. Germline V lookup: CDR1 MNHEY, CDR2 SMNVEV (reference sequence). CDR3 loop: CASSPGTSTHEQYF. CDR3 bases: TGTGCCAGCAGTCCCGGGACTAGTACTCACGAGCAGTACTTC.

This chain links TRBV28 with TRBJ2-2; D call uncertain. Germline-derived CDR1 and CDR2 are MDHEN and SYDVKM. This CDR3 comprises 15 residues. The V and J ends lost 5 bases and 6 bases respectively, with 16 bases between them. CDR3 nucleotide sequence: TGTGCCAGCAGTCCGCTTACGGTCCGATCCGGGGAGCTGTTTTTT. Protein product: CASSPLTVRSGELFF.

The rearrangement uses TRBV27 and TRBJ1-1, with D perhaps matching TRBD1 (6 bases). Germline assignment: CDR1 MNHEY and CDR2 SMNVEV (reference sequence). Trimming shortened V by 4 bases and J by 1 base, and 13 bases separated the two germline ends. There are 15 residues in the CDR3. In DNA, the CDR3 is TGTGCCAGCAGTTCCGCCACAGGGACGAACACTGAAGCTTTCTTT. The encoded protein is CASSSATGTNTEAFF.

Points on this clone: Compared with germline, one end of the junction differs, possibly owing to a read error. The chain carries TRBV7-9 and TRBJ1-5, with 9 bases lining up with TRBD1. The length of the CDR3 is 14 residues. The germline gives CDR1 SEHNR, CDR2 FQNEAQ (reference sequence). The CDR3 DNA reads TGTGCCGGCAGACCACAGGGGGCCGGACAGCCCCAGCATTTT. Amino acid sequence: CAGRPQGAGQPQHF.

The gene calls are TRBV7-2 and TRBJ2-3; D is possibly TRBD1 (6 bases). This CDR3 has 14 amino acids. Trimming removed 8 bases from V and 4 bases from J, with 16 bases in between. The germline V gene has CDR1 SGHTA and CDR2 FQGNSA. CDR3 amino acids: CASGAQPGADTQYF. CDR3 nucleotides: TGTGCCAGCGGGGCCCAACCAGGGGCAGATACGCAGTATTTT.

V usage is TRBV18 and J usage is TRBJ1-2; D gene unclear. CDR1 and CDR2 from the germline V gene are KGHSH and LQKENI. There are 14 residues in the CDR3. Deletions cut 1 base from V and 1 base from J, with 7 bases between. Written as DNA, the CDR3 is TGTGCCAGCTCACCACTGGGCAATAACTATGGCTACACCTTC. Protein: CASSPLGNNYGYTF.

This chain joins TRBV5-1 and TRBJ2-5, with D tentatively TRBD2 (5 bases). Germline CDR1 and CDR2: SGHRS and YFSETQ. This CDR3 comprises 17 residues. V was pared by 0 bases and J by 1 base, with 16 bases between. CDR3 in DNA: TGCGCCAGCAGCTTGGCGGTAGTCGGCGGGTTCCAAGAGACCCAGTACTTC. It yields the protein CASSLAVVGGFQETQYF.

This clone has a single count. V usage is TRBV28 and J usage is TRBJ1-5, with 9 nucleotides matching TRBD1. V shed 4 bases and J 2 bases; nucleotides not matched to a gene: 3. From germline, CDR1 is MDHEN and CDR2 SYDVKM. The CDR3 has 15 residues. CDR3 loop: CASSSGQGGNQPQHF. CDR3 DNA sequence: TGTGCCAGCAGTTCGGGACAGGGAGGCAATCAGCCCCAGCATTTT.

The chain employs TRBV7-9 and TRBJ2-1; D is perhaps TRBD2 (5 bases). Germline V gene data show CDR1 as SEHNR and CDR2 as FQNEAQ (reference sequence). V lost 6 bases and J 5 bases, leaving 14 bases between the germline ends. CDR3 size: 14 residues. CDR3 residues: CASRRALGDNEQFF. The CDR3, as DNA: TGTGCCAGCAGGAGGGCCCTCGGGGACAATGAGCAGTTCTTC.

Worth noting for this clone: The junction does not match germline at one end; this may be a read error. V gene TRBV9 combines with J gene TRBJ1-2; D is uncertain. This CDR3 region has 13 residues. Germline V lookup: CDR1 SGDLS, CDR2 YYNGEE. The CDR3 here is CASSADLNYSYTF. The CDR3 nucleotides are TGTGCCAGCAGCGCCGACTTGAACTATAGCTACACCTTC.

The chain links TRBV10-1 to TRBJ2-7, with D perhaps TRBD1 (6 bases). The V and J ends lost 0 bases and 7 bases respectively, with 13 bases between them. Germline V gene lookup returns CDR1 WNHNN and CDR2 SYGVQD (reference sequence). This CDR3 is built from 14 residues. CDR3 coding DNA: TGCGCCAGCAGTGAGTCCTTTCGGACAGAAGAGCAGTACTTC. It codes for CASSESFRTEEQYF.

In this sample, this clone turned up once. The rearrangement joins TRBV25-1 to TRBJ1-1, with a weak D call TRBD1 (5 bases). The CDR3 runs to 12 residues. CDR1 and CDR2 from the germline V gene are MGHDK and SYGVNS. V lost 7 bases and J 5 bases, leaving 11 bases between the germline ends. CDR3 region: CASKDRGTEAFF. The CDR3 region has the DNA TGTGCCAGCAAGGATCGGGGGACTGAAGCTTTCTTT.

The J gene is TRBJ1-2, the V gene TRBV4-3, with 7 bases aligning to TRBD1. Germline values: CDR1 LGHNA, CDR2 YSLEER. The CDR3 is 16 amino acids. V was clipped by 1 base and J by 2 bases; unmatched bases: 7. The CDR3 DNA reads as TGCGCCAGCAGCCAAGCGGGAACAGGGGCCAACTATGGCTACACCTTC. It translates to CASSQAGTGANYGYTF.

This clone was detected only once. The chain joins TRBV10-3 to TRBJ2-1; no firm D call. This CDR3 is built from 11 residues. Trimming took off 11 bases at V and 8 bases at J, with 13 bases between the two ends. Germline V gene lookup returns CDR1 ENHRY and CDR2 SYGVKD. This CDR3 reads CAASRRDEQFF. CDR3 DNA: TGTGCCGCCTCCCGTCGGGATGAGCAGTTCTTC.

The V and J genes are TRBV9 and TRBJ2-7; TRBD1 is a possible D gene (6 bases). This CDR3 region has 14 residues. With 1 base removed from V and 7 bases from J, the gap between germline ends came to 15 bases. Germline V gene sequence: CDR1 SGDLS, CDR2 YYNGEE. CDR3 protein: CASSVSGEHREQYF. CDR3 nucleotide sequence: TGTGCCAGCAGCGTATCAGGGGAGCATCGGGAGCAGTACTTC.

In this sample, this clone turned up a few times. This chain connects TRBV4-1 to TRBJ2-3, with TRBD1 as a possible D gene (6 bases). Germline V gene lookup returns CDR1 MGHRA and CDR2 YSYEKL. The CDR3 is made up of 14 amino acids. The V end lost 6 bases, the J end lost 3 bases, and 13 bases lay between the germline ends. The CDR3 DNA reads as TGCGCCAGCAGGGACCTAGGGGGTACAGATACGCAGTATTTT. Residues: CASRDLGGTDTQYF.

This sequence joins TRBV6-1 and TRBJ2-3, with 9 bases matching TRBD2. V shed 4 bases and J 4 bases; nucleotides not matched to a gene: 9. Germline loops: CDR1 MNHNS, CDR2 SASEGT. The CDR3 consists of 16 residues. The CDR3 sequence is CASSVSLAGRADTQYF. CDR3 in DNA: TGTGCCAGCAGTGTCTCGCTAGCGGGGAGGGCAGATACGCAGTATTTT.

This chain joins TRBV5-6 and TRBJ2-4, with D perhaps matching TRBD2 (7 bases). The CDR3 is 13 residues long. Between the trimmed V and J ends, which lost 0 bases and 8 bases, there was a span of 9 bases. The V gene's germline CDR1 is SGHDT and CDR2 YYEEEE. The CDR3 loop reads CASSLGGGDIQYF. DNA for the CDR3: TGTGCCAGCAGCTTGGGAGGGGGGGACATTCAGTACTTC.

In this sample, this clone turned up a few times. The CDR3 is CASSTGRFSPLHF. For the CDR3, the DNA is TGTGCCAGTAGTACAGGGAGGTTCTCACCCCTCCACTTT. V usage is TRBV19 and J usage is TRBJ1-6, with TRBD1 as a possible D gene (5 bases). Germline values: CDR1 LNHDA, CDR2 SQIVND (reference sequence). The V end lost 4 bases, the J end lost 10 bases, and 11 bases lay between the germline ends. This CDR3 is 13 amino acids long.

The chain is built from TRBV5-1 and TRBJ2-6; 7 nucleotides agree with TRBD1. Germline CDR1 reads SGHRS; CDR2 reads YFSETQ. V trimming: 0 bases; J trimming: 7 bases; junction bases outside the gene matches: 4. The CDR3 runs 15 residues. CDR3 DNA sequence: TGCGCCAGCAGCTTGGAAGGGGGCCTCGCCAACGTCCTGACTTTC. Residues: CASSLEGGLANVLTF.